What follows describes a single T cell receptor (beta chain). Trimming removed 6 bases at V and 9 bases at J, with 12 bases between. The CDR3 is 13 residues long. The sample is drawn from a study of blood T cell repertoires in COVID-19. At the level of the study: Sources were T cells, B-cell-depleted T cells, or PBMCs; the material itself was cDNA or gDNA.

The authors' processing: Amplification of reference gene primers was used by the study to estimate nucleated cell counts. Libraries were prepared by immunoSEQ multiplex PCR; TCRdb keeps only in-frame clonotypes and omits some of them. The D gene and trimming were derived from the DNA, and the V and J assignments and clone size from that table. The sample lists approximately 250,000 clones; roughly 85% were seen once. Sample: peripheral blood. The chain links TRBV12-3 or TRBV12-4 to TRBJ1-6; D is unclear. This clonotype originated in a man in his fifties or sixties with COVID-19, enrolled during active disease. The DNA for the CDR3 is TGTGCCAGCAGCCCGGACGGGATTTCACCCCTCCACTTT. The encoded protein is CASSPDGISPLHF.